Given below is one T cell receptor beta chain in context. The antigen is not known. This specimen comes from a study of cytomegalovirus exposure and HLA in healthy donors. General observations from the study: A later analysis revealed that TCR association rates differed between HLA loci, peaking at DRB1 and bottoming out at HLA-C.

Amplification used 60 Vbeta primers and 13 Jbeta primers. In the original analysis: In a later analysis, approximately 80 million unique TCR beta chains included roughly 11 million shared by two or more donors. This table comes from immunoSEQ multiplex PCR, and its TCRdb copy is limited to in-frame clones, with some not included. D and trimming were read from the DNA, whereas the V and J calls and clone size are those reported in that table. The sample holds some 190,000 clones, about 77% seen once. Sequencing was done on a sample of PBMCs. The TCR comes from a young man in good health and CMV-seropositive.

CDR3 in DNA: TGTGCCATCAGTGAACGTGAGCTGGAGACCCAGTACTTC. It codes for CAISERELETQYF. The V call is TRBV10-3, the J call TRBJ2-5; D uncertain. The V gene's germline CDR1 is ENHRY and CDR2 SYGVKD. CDR3 length: 13 residues. V was pared by 3 bases and J by 5 bases, with 10 bases between.